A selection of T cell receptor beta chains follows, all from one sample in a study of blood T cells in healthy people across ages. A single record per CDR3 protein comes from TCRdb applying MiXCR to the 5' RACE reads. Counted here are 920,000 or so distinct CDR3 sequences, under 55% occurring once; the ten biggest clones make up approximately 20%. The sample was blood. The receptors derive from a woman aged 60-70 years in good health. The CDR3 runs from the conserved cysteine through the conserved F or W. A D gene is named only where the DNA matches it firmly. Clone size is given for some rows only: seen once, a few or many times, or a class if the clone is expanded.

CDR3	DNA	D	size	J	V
CASSAIEGGGETQYF	TGTGCCAGCAGCGCAATCGAGGGAGGGGGAGAGACCCAGTACTTC	-	few	TRBJ2-5	TRBV12-3/TRBV12-4
CATGLVYEQYF	TGTGCCACCGGACTAGTTTACGAGCAGTACTTC	TRBD2	-	TRBJ2-7	TRBV10-3
CSGSGPSYNEQFF	TGCAGTGGGAGCGGACCCTCCTACAATGAGCAGTTCTTC	-	few	TRBJ2-1	TRBV20-1
CSARDLKGRPDFGGANVLTF	TGCAGTGCTAGAGATCTAAAGGGCAGGCCCGACTTCGGTGGGGCCAACGTCCTGACTTTC	-	-	TRBJ2-6	TRBV20-1
CASSLVGQRNSNQPQHF	TGCGCCAGCAGCTTGGTCGGCCAACGGAATAGCAATCAGCCCCAGCATTTT	-	-	TRBJ1-5	TRBV5-1
CASTDPRRGGTNYGYTF	TGTGCCAGCACCGATCCTCGCCGGGGGGGAACAAACTATGGCTACACCTTC	-	-	TRBJ1-2	TRBV6-1
CSARAGGRSNQPQHF	TGCAGTGCCAGGGCGGGGGGCAGGAGCAATCAGCCCCAGCATTTT	-	-	TRBJ1-5	TRBV20-1
CASSLYDNSPLHF	TGTGCCAGCAGTTTATATGACAATTCACCCCTCCACTTT	-	few	TRBJ1-6	TRBV12-3/TRBV12-4
CASSYRGDNEQYF	TGTGCCAGCAGCTATAGGGGGGACAATGAGCAGTACTTC	-	few	TRBJ2-7	TRBV5-8
CASSELGAPDNEQFF	TGTGCCAGCAGTGAACTGGGAGCGCCAGACAATGAGCAGTTCTTC	-	-	TRBJ2-1	TRBV2
CASSSSLGTYEQYF	TGTGCCAGCAGCTCCTCCCTGGGGACCTACGAGCAGTACTTC	-	-	TRBJ2-7	TRBV28
CASRTRAGTSPRPDTQYF	TGTGCCAGCAGAACCCGAGCAGGGACTAGCCCTAGGCCAGATACGCAGTATTTT	TRBD2	-	TRBJ2-3	TRBV12-3/TRBV12-4
CASSGGKGPCEQYF	TGTGCCAGCAGTGGGGGCAAAGGACCCTGCGAGCAGTACTTC	-	-	TRBJ2-7	TRBV12-3/TRBV12-4
CASSPGTASRGGSNQPQHF	TGCGCCAGCAGCCCCGGGACCGCGAGCCGGGGAGGAAGCAATCAGCCCCAGCATTTT	-	few	TRBJ1-5	TRBV5-1
CASSLPWTGEETQYF	TGTGCCAGCAGTTTACCCTGGACAGGGGAAGAGACCCAGTACTTC	TRBD1	few	TRBJ2-5	TRBV28
CASGSGTGFSGNTIYF	TGTGCCAGCGGCTCCGGGACAGGGTTCTCTGGAAACACCATATATTTT	TRBD1	-	TRBJ1-3	TRBV6-5
CASSSVWQGRSYEQYF	TGTGCCAGCAGTTCCGTGTGGCAAGGCCGTTCCTACGAGCAGTACTTC	-	-	TRBJ2-7	TRBV6-5
CSVEEGQGRVYNEQYF	TGCAGCGTTGAAGAGGGACAGGGGCGGGTCTACAATGAGCAGTACTTC	TRBD1	-	TRBJ2-5	TRBV29-1
CSVSGTSGSVGQETQYF	TGCAGCGTTTCAGGGACTAGCGGGAGTGTAGGGCAAGAGACCCAGTACTTC	TRBD2	few	TRBJ2-5	TRBV29-1
CASSYSPGRSGQETQYF	TGTGCCAGCAGTTACTCCCCCGGCCGGTCGGGTCAAGAGACCCAGTACTTC	-	many	TRBJ2-5	TRBV6-5
CASARYGGIYNEQYF	TGTGCCAGCGCCCGCTACGGGGGCATTTACAATGAGCAGTACTTC	-	-	TRBJ2-5	TRBV9
CASSFWAGGASTDTQYF	TGTGCCAGCAGTTTTTGGGCAGGGGGGGCTAGCACAGATACGCAGTATTTT	-	-	TRBJ2-3	TRBV12-3/TRBV12-4
CSVVGAVGTQYF	TGCAGCGTTGTAGGGGCGGTCGGTACGCAGTATTTT	-	few	TRBJ2-3	TRBV29-1